This T cell receptor (beta chain) was recorded in a study of cytomegalovirus exposure and HLA in healthy donors. 13 Jbeta primers and 60 Vbeta primers were used for the PCR. Original data processing: An analysis that came later counted some 80 million unique TCR beta chains, approximately 12 million shared. The repertoire was sequenced with immunoSEQ multiplex PCR; TCRdb's copy has only in-frame clones and lacks some. The D gene and trimming were derived from the DNA, and the V and J assignments and clone size from that table. Of some 150,000 clones in the sample, approximately 75% are singletons; the top ten hold approximately 4.2%. CDR1 is MNHNS, CDR2 SASEGT, per germline. V was cut by 1 base and J by 7 bases, with 8 bases left in between. The CDR3 length is 13 residues. By its share, this clone is medium-sized.

The receptor was isolated from a middle-aged man in good health and CMV-seropositive. Sequencing was performed on PBMCs. The chain combines TRBV6-1 with TRBJ1-5; D unresolved. The CDR3 nucleotides are TGTGCCAGCAGTGAAGTCTCCGAGCAGCCCCAGCATTTT. Encoded protein: CASSEVSEQPQHF.